The clone carrying this TCR beta chain is termed medium-sized. The data were taken from a study of tumor-infiltrating lymphocytes in oesophageal squamous cell carcinoma. One entry per CDR3 protein, called by TCRdb with MiXCR from the PCR reads. Among fewer than 4,500 distinct CDR3 sequences listed, more than 13% were seen once. The sequence was obtained from a male donor with esophageal squamous cell carcinoma. The sample taken for sequencing was esophageal tumor tissue.

For the CDR3, the DNA is TGTGCCAGCAGTTTAGGGGTTAGCGGAACAGATACGCAGTATTTT. It encodes CASSLGVSGTDTQYF. The chain links TRBV27 to TRBJ2-3; tentative D call: TRBD2 (6 bases). V dropped 2 bases and J dropped 3 bases, with 12 bases sitting between them. The CDR3 covers 15 residues. Germline V gene lookup returns CDR1 MNHEY and CDR2 SMNVEV (reference sequence).